The rows below give T cell receptor beta chains drawn from one sample of a study of shared clonotypes between healthy human individuals. Using immunoSEQ multiplex PCR, the repertoire was profiled, and TCRdb retains in-frame clones only, with some absent. The data hold 980,000 or so clones, with around three quarters observed a single time. The sample comprised memory CD4+ T cells sorted from blood. The receptors originated from a man aged 18 to 30 in good health. Each CDR3 is given with its conserved first and last residue. Each record gives: clone size, V gene, J gene, D gene, CDR3 protein, CDR3 DNA. The D gene is left open where the match is weak. Some rows mark clone size as missing; the rest say once, few, many or name a class of expanded clone.

NA,TRBV6-5,TRBJ1-3,NA,CASSYSGAGNTIYF,TGTGCCAGCAGTTACTCCGGGGCTGGAAACACCATATATTTT
once,TRBV18,TRBJ2-2,NA,CASSPGRTGELFF,TGTGCCAGCTCACCGGGTCGGACCGGGGAGCTGTTTTTT
NA,TRBV2,TRBJ1-4,TRBD1,CASSLGTGGEKLFF,TGTGCCAGCAGTCTCGGGACAGGGGGTGAAAAACTGTTTTTT
NA,TRBV5-1,TRBJ2-1,TRBD1,CASSFPQTQGALTGGSYNEQFF,TGCGCCAGCAGCTTCCCGCAAACACAGGGGGCATTGACGGGAGGCTCCTACAATGAGCAGTTCTTC
NA,TRBV6-5,TRBJ1-2,TRBD1,CASSYLTGGQKGYTF,TGTGCCAGCAGTTACTTAACAGGGGGCCAAAAAGGCTACACCTTC
NA,TRBV30,TRBJ2-1,NA,CAWLRGNSYNEQFF,TGTGCCTGGTTGCGCGGTAACTCCTACAATGAGCAGTTCTTC
NA,TRBV5-4,TRBJ2-7,NA,CASSLLGTSEQYF,TGTGCCAGCAGCTTACTGGGCACCAGCGAGCAGTACTTC
NA,TRBV5-1,TRBJ2-3,TRBD1,CASSLEGRGIDTQYF,TGCGCCAGCAGCTTGGAGGGCAGGGGGATAGATACGCAGTATTTT
NA,TRBV6-5,TRBJ2-7,TRBD2,CASSRPGTSFNEQYF,TGTGCCAGCAGTCGTCCCGGGACTAGCTTCAACGAGCAGTACTTC
NA,TRBV6-5,TRBJ2-6,NA,CASSRMYSGANVLTF,TGTGCCAGCAGCCGAATGTACTCTGGGGCCAACGTCCTGACTTTC
NA,TRBV2,TRBJ2-3,NA,CASSRGRTDTQYF,TGTGCCAGCAGTCGGGGGAGGACGGATACGCAGTATTTT
NA,TRBV7-2,TRBJ2-4,NA,CASSLVLAKNIQYF,TGTGCCAGCAGCTTAGTGCTAGCCAAAAACATTCAGTACTTC
NA,TRBV10-3,TRBJ2-1,NA,CAISESAGEVAFF,TGTGCCATCAGTGAGTCAGCCGGGGAGGTTGCGTTCTTC
NA,TRBV4-1,TRBJ2-3,TRBD2,CASSGYGGAVDTQYF,TGCGCCAGCAGCGGATACGGGGGGGCGGTAGATACGCAGTATTTT
NA,TRBV7-2,TRBJ1-2,TRBD1,CASSLAPLAGGDYGYTF,TGTGCCAGCAGCTTAGCGCCGTTGGCAGGGGGCGACTATGGCTACACCTTC
NA,TRBV10-3,TRBJ2-2,NA,CAITTGSANTGELFF,TGTGCCATCACTACAGGGAGCGCGAACACCGGGGAGCTGTTTTTT
NA,TRBV6-5,TRBJ1-2,NA,CASTNGGSYTF,TGTGCCAGCACAAACGGGGGGAGCTACACCTTC
NA,TRBV10-3,TRBJ1-3,NA,CAISEQGMSGNTIYF,TGTGCCATCAGTGAACAGGGAATGTCCGGAAACACCATATATTTT
few,TRBV30,TRBJ1-2,NA,CAWSPGPGHYTF,TGTGCCTGGAGCCCAGGTCCCGGGCACTACACCTTC
NA,TRBV28,TRBJ2-7,NA,CASTPGQFGNEQYF,TGTGCCAGCACCCCAGGACAATTCGGGAACGAGCAGTACTTC
NA,TRBV29-1,TRBJ2-7,NA,CSVSTGSEQYF,TGCAGCGTTTCCACAGGGAGCGAGCAGTACTTC
few,TRBV28,TRBJ2-1,TRBD1,CASRGTGRGNEQFF,TGTGCCAGCAGGGGGACAGGGAGGGGGAATGAGCAGTTCTTC
NA,TRBV5-1,TRBJ1-2,NA,CASSSTTTNYGYTF,TGCGCCAGCAGCTCCACAACTACTAACTATGGCTACACCTTC
NA,TRBV9,TRBJ2-1,TRBD2,CASSVTGLAGGGEQFF,TGTGCCAGCAGCGTGACGGGACTAGCGGGAGGAGGTGAGCAGTTCTTC
NA,TRBV6-5,TRBJ1-1,NA,CASSSGVNTEAFF,TGTGCCAGCAGTTCGGGGGTGAACACTGAAGCTTTCTTT
NA,TRBV11-3,TRBJ2-1,NA,CASSPLEDNEQFF,TGTGCCAGCAGCCCTTTAGAAGACAATGAGCAGTTCTTC
few,TRBV30,TRBJ1-3,NA,CAWSVLGFGNTIYF,TGTGCCTGGAGTGTACTCGGATTTGGAAACACCATATATTTT
NA,TRBV7-3,TRBJ1-4,NA,CASSRGVNEKLFF,TGTGCCAGCAGCAGAGGGGTTAATGAAAAACTGTTTTTT
once,TRBV6-1,TRBJ2-5,NA,CASSEAETQYF,TGTGCCAGCAGTGAGGCCGAGACCCAGTACTTC
once,TRBV2,TRBJ1-2,TRBD1,CASRVGQVYGYTF,TGTGCCAGCAGGGTAGGACAGGTCTATGGCTACACCTTC
NA,TRBV5-6,TRBJ2-7,NA,CASSSPQGETYEQYF,TGTGCCAGCAGCTCACCACAGGGAGAAACCTACGAGCAGTACTTC
once,TRBV7-2,TRBJ1-2,NA,CASSPNSQSYGYTF,TGTGCCAGCAGCCCCAATTCCCAGAGCTATGGCTACACCTTC
NA,TRBV5-1,TRBJ1-4,TRBD1,CASRDDRGINEKLFF,TGCGCCAGCAGGGATGACAGGGGGATTAATGAAAAACTGTTTTTT
NA,TRBV27,TRBJ2-3,NA,CASSLSISLETDTQYF,TGTGCCAGCAGTTTATCGATAAGCTTGGAAACAGATACGCAGTATTTT
once,TRBV28,TRBJ1-5,NA,CASSLLEGQPQHF,TGTGCCAGCAGTTTATTAGAGGGTCAGCCCCAGCATTTT
NA,TRBV27,TRBJ2-6,TRBD1,CASSSPLTGGDVVLTF,TGTGCCAGCAGTTCCCCGCTGACAGGGGGCGACGTCGTCCTGACTTTC
NA,TRBV5-4,TRBJ1-6,TRBD1,CASSGDRGKSPLHF,TGTGCCAGCAGTGGGGACAGGGGTAAATCACCCCTCCACTTT
NA,TRBV14,TRBJ2-5,NA,CASSQDRAGWTQYF,TGTGCCAGCAGCCAAGATAGGGCAGGGTGGACCCAGTACTTC
once,TRBV10-3,TRBJ2-7,NA,CAISAGQLSSYEQYF,TGTGCCATCAGCGCGGGACAGCTTTCTTCCTACGAGCAGTACTTC
few,TRBV2,TRBJ2-7,NA,CASSEQLAAYEQYF,TGTGCCAGCAGTGAGCAGCTAGCCGCCTACGAGCAGTACTTC
NA,TRBV19,TRBJ1-2,NA,CASSIGAGNNYGYTF,TGTGCCAGTAGTATAGGGGCAGGGAATAACTATGGCTACACCTTC
NA,TRBV2,TRBJ1-2,NA,CASSRDGNYGYTF,TGTGCCAGCAGCAGGGACGGCAACTATGGCTACACCTTC
NA,TRBV6-5,TRBJ1-5,TRBD1,CASSRWGQGGEPQHF,TGTGCCAGCAGCCGATGGGGACAGGGAGGAGAGCCCCAGCATTTT
NA,TRBV5-1,TRBJ2-3,NA,CASSLSGTTGDTQYF,TGCGCCAGCAGCTTGTCGGGGACGACCGGAGATACGCAGTATTTT
NA,TRBV18,TRBJ1-2,NA,CASSPTAPSANYGYTF,TGTGCCAGCTCACCGACAGCTCCCTCAGCTAACTATGGCTACACCTTC
NA,TRBV10-1,TRBJ2-5,NA,CASSDRGGTKETQYF,TGCGCCAGCAGTGATCGAGGGGGTACCAAAGAGACCCAGTACTTC
NA,TRBV19,TRBJ1-5,NA,CASSILKVGQSNQPQHF,TGTGCCAGTAGTATCCTAAAGGTCGGACAGTCCAATCAGCCCCAGCATTTT
few,TRBV18,TRBJ2-3,NA,CASSPTSQGSDTQYF,TGTGCCAGCTCACCAACTTCACAGGGATCAGATACGCAGTATTTT
NA,TRBV7-2,TRBJ2-5,TRBD2,CASSPTPLAGKETQYF,TGTGCCAGCAGCCCCACCCCGCTAGCGGGAAAAGAGACCCAGTACTTC
few,TRBV5-5,TRBJ2-4,TRBD1,CASTATGELGKNIQYF,TGTGCCAGCACCGCAACAGGGGAACTGGGCAAAAACATTCAGTACTTC
NA,TRBV28,TRBJ2-7,TRBD1,CASSSEGQGSYEQYF,TGTGCCAGCAGTTCCGAGGGACAGGGATCCTACGAGCAGTACTTC
few,TRBV5-6,TRBJ2-7,NA,CASSLSRAGMIYEQYF,TGTGCCAGCAGCTTGTCTCGAGCAGGTATGATCTACGAGCAGTACTTC
few,TRBV5-1,TRBJ1-6,NA,CASKVAGDSPLHF,TGCGCCAGCAAAGTGGCGGGGGATTCACCCCTCCACTTT
NA,TRBV30,TRBJ1-1,NA,CAWSVGRGYTEAFF,TGTGCCTGGAGTGTAGGCAGGGGCTACACTGAAGCTTTCTTT
few,TRBV28,TRBJ2-6,NA,CASSPLRAGANVLTF,TGTGCCAGCAGCCCCCTCCGCGCCGGGGCCAACGTCCTGACTTTC
NA,TRBV27,TRBJ1-2,NA,CASSLVWGSYGYTF,TGTGCCAGCAGTTTGGTTTGGGGGTCCTATGGCTACACCTTC
NA,TRBV6-1,TRBJ1-2,TRBD1,CASSWTGTDYGYTF,TGTGCCAGCAGTTGGACAGGGACAGACTATGGCTACACCTTC